The 27 T cell receptor beta chains in this list originate from one sample, sequenced in a study of shared clonotypes between healthy human individuals. Method: immunoSEQ multiplex PCR; TCRdb's copy keeps in-frame clones and lacks some. This sample yields some 2 million clones, of which around 95% are seen a single time; around 0.13% belongs to the top ten. Sequenced input: naive CD4+ T cells sorted from blood. This sample's subset: CD45RA+ positively selected. These receptors all come from a man between 18 and 35 years old in good health.

This clone was recorded a few times. V usage is TRBV19 and J usage is TRBJ1-3, with 9 bases matching TRBD1. The CDR3 consists of 14 residues. In germline, CDR1 is LNHDA, CDR2 SQIVND (reference sequence). The V segment lost 5 bases and the J segment 3 bases; nucleotides outside the gene matches: 2. The CDR3 DNA sequence: TGTGCCAGTAGTCGGACAGGGGATGGAAACACCATATATTTT. Translation: CASSRTGDGNTIYF. The full variable domain, its missing parts supplied by reference TRBV19 and TRBJ1-3, is DGGITQSPKYLFRKEGQNVTLSCEQNLNHDAMYWYRQDPGQGLRLIYYSQIVNDFQKGDIAEGYSVSREKKESFPLTVTSAQKNPTAFYLCASSRTGDGNTIYFGEGSWLTVV.

This rearrangement joins TRBV28 to TRBJ1-2, with a weak D call TRBD1 (6 bases). The V end lost 5 bases, the J end lost 4 bases, and 11 bases lay between the germline ends. Per the germline V gene, CDR1 is MDHEN and CDR2 is SYDVKM. CDR3 length: 13 amino acids. CDR3 coding DNA: TGTGCCAGCAGTACCTGGGGGCCCTATGGCTACACCTTC. Protein product: CASSTWGPYGYTF.

V usage is TRBV7-9 and J usage is TRBJ1-2; unclear D gene. V was trimmed by 1 base and J by 6 bases, leaving 9 bases between them. Per germline, CDR1 SEHNR and CDR2 FQNEAQ (reference sequence). The CDR3 runs 13 residues. The CDR3 DNA follows: TGTGCCAGCAGCTTAGACCCGGTTGATGGCTACACCTTC. It yields the protein CASSLDPVDGYTF. The entire variable domain, with the rest obtained from reference TRBV7-9 and TRBJ1-2, is as follows: DTGVSQNPRHKITKRGQNVTFRCDPISEHNRLYWYRQTLGQGPEFLTYFQNEAQLEKSRLLSDRFSAERPKGSFSTLEIQRTEQGDSAMYLCASSLDPVDGYTFGSGTRLTVV.

A remark on this clone: Just one base apart from a much larger clone, this may be a read error. This chain joins TRBV10-3 and TRBJ1-4; D gene uncertain. This CDR3 has 14 amino acids. Germline CDR1 ENHRY, CDR2 SYGVKD. The CDR3 spells CAISAAGPNEKPFF. The CDR3 region has the DNA TGTGCCATCAGCGCCGCGGGTCCTAATGAAAAACCGTTTTTT.

The CDR3 sequence is CAIMLGGGAGDTQYF. The CDR3 DNA reads as TGTGCCATCATGCTAGGCGGGGGGGCAGGTGATACGCAGTATTTT. This rearrangement joins TRBV10-3 to TRBJ2-3, with TRBD2 matching over 9 bases. CDR1 and CDR2 (germline): ENHRY, SYGVKD. V shed 7 bases, J shed 6 bases, and the junction held 11 bases outside the gene matches. The CDR3 covers 15 residues.

This rearrangement joins TRBV5-1 to TRBJ1-2; possible D gene TRBD1, 5 bases. Germline lookup yields CDR1 SGHRS and CDR2 YFSETQ. The V and J ends lost 1 base and 6 bases respectively, with 16 bases between them. CDR3 length: 15 residues. The CDR3 reads CASSLMAGKMNGYTF. DNA of the CDR3: TGCGCCAGCAGCTTGATGGCAGGGAAGATGAATGGCTACACCTTC.

The chain employs TRBV7-2 and TRBJ2-7; 8 positions agree with TRBD1. CDR1 SGHTA and CDR2 FQGNSA come from the germline V gene. This CDR3 spans 16 amino acids. After removal of 1 base from V and 0 bases from J, the junction contained 5 bases not matched to a gene. The CDR3, as DNA: TGTGCCAGCAGCTTAGGGCAGGGGGCAAGCTCCTACGAGCAGTACTTC. Translation: CASSLGQGASSYEQYF.

Concerning this clone: Other DNA sequences within the sample encode an identical CDR3. This chain uses TRBV29-1 with TRBJ2-3; no definite D call. V dropped 3 bases and J dropped 2 bases, with 9 bases sitting between them. The CDR3 is made up of 13 amino acids. Germline CDR1 SQVTM, CDR2 ANQGSEA. For the CDR3, the DNA is TGCAGCGTTGATGAAGGGAACACAGATACGCAGTATTTT. Protein product: CSVDEGNTDTQYF.

As concerns this clone: The sample has other DNA sequences that encode this CDR3 too. V and J are TRBV7-9 and TRBJ2-7; D call uncertain. The V end lost 1 base, the J end lost 2 bases, and 6 bases lay between the germline ends. The CDR3 is 13 residues long. Germline assignment: CDR1 SEHNR and CDR2 FQNEAQ (reference sequence). DNA of the CDR3: TGTGCCAGCAGCTTAGTTGGTCCCTACGAGCAGTACTTC. Its protein is CASSLVGPYEQYF.

V is TRBV27 and J is TRBJ2-3; 9 bases are a match to TRBD1. The germline CDR1 and CDR2 sequences are MNHEY and SMNVEV (reference sequence). The CDR3 totals 17 residues. The V and J ends lost 5 bases and 2 bases, in that order; junction bases with no gene match: 11. Here the CDR3 reads CASSRTGVSPHTDTQYF. CDR3 sequence (DNA): TGTGCCAGCAGTAGGACAGGGGTAAGCCCACACACAGATACGCAGTATTTT.

The gene calls are TRBV5-1 and TRBJ2-3; possibly TRBD1 for D (5 bases). The germline V gene has CDR1 SGHRS and CDR2 YFSETQ. This CDR3 has 15 residues. Deletions cut 2 bases from V and 2 bases from J, with 12 bases between. The CDR3 sequence is CASSFGHTNTDTQYF. DNA for the CDR3: TGCGCCAGCAGCTTCGGACATACGAACACAGATACGCAGTATTTT.

The chain couples TRBV7-9 to TRBJ1-3; TRBD1 might be the D (5 bases). V was pared by 5 bases and J by 6 bases, with 23 bases between. Germline V lookup: CDR1 SEHNR, CDR2 FQNEAQ (reference sequence). This CDR3 comprises 17 residues. CDR3 nucleotides: TGTGCCAGCAGCATGACCGGGACTGCCCCGAATGAAAACACCATATATTTT. This sequence encodes CASSMTGTAPNENTIYF.

V gene TRBV30 combines with J gene TRBJ2-2; D is possibly TRBD2 (6 bases). The V end was cut by 2 bases, the J end by 5 bases, with 9 bases between. Germline V gene data show CDR1 as GTSNPN and CDR2 as SVGIG (reference sequence). CDR3 length: 13 amino acids. CDR3 nucleotides: TGTGCCTGGAGTCTCCGGGGGACCGGGGAGCTGTTTTTT. Its translation is CAWSLRGTGELFF.

V gene TRBV30 combines with J gene TRBJ2-1; D assignment may be TRBD1 or TRBD2 (5 bases each). The germline V gene has CDR1 GTSNPN and CDR2 SVGIG (reference sequence). CDR3 length: 13 residues. Deletions cut 7 bases from V and 7 bases from J, with 17 bases between. CDR3 bases: TGTGCCTCTGGGCAGGGTTCGGGGAATGAGCAGTTCTTC. Encoded protein: CASGQGSGNEQFF.

The chain recombines TRBV2 with TRBJ2-7; D is ambiguous. CDR1 is SNHLY and CDR2 is FYNNEI in the germline V gene. This CDR3 is 11 amino acids long. The ends were cut back, 5 bases at V and 9 bases at J, with 11 bases in the middle. CDR3 sequence: CASSSEAGQYF. The CDR3 DNA reads as TGTGCCAGCAGTTCAGAGGCAGGGCAGTACTTC.

V usage is TRBV10-3 and J usage is TRBJ2-1; D is unresolved. The CDR3 sequence is 13 residues long. The V gene lost 3 bases and the J gene lost 9 bases, with 12 bases spanning the gap. Looked up from germline, CDR1 is ENHRY and CDR2 is SYGVKD. The CDR3 DNA follows: TGTGCCATCAGTGATATCGGGTGGAGTGAGCAGTTCTTC. Residues: CAISDIGWSEQFF.

CDR3 DNA: TGTGCCAGCAGCTCTCCCTCTAGGACTAGCGGGTTCGGAGCCTACGAGCAGTACTTC. Translation gives CASSSPSRTSGFGAYEQYF. The V and J genes are TRBV7-2 and TRBJ2-7; 11 nucleotides align to TRBD2. There are 19 residues in the CDR3. Germline CDR1 and CDR2: SGHTA and FQGNSA. V trimming: 4 bases; J trimming: 2 bases; junction bases outside the gene matches: 16.

V usage is TRBV2 and J usage is TRBJ2-1; TRBD1 matches at 11 bases. After removal of 6 bases from V and 4 bases from J, the junction contained 2 bases not matched to a gene. The CDR3 sequence is 14 residues long. Germline V lookup: CDR1 SNHLY, CDR2 FYNNEI. The CDR3, as DNA: TGTGCCAGCAGGGGACAGGGGGGATACAATGAGCAGTTCTTC. Amino acid sequence: CASRGQGGYNEQFF.

The chain couples TRBV6-5 to TRBJ2-2; no clear D gene. CDR3 length equals 13 residues. V was trimmed by 8 bases and J by 2 bases, leaving 9 bases between them. CDR1 is MNHEY, CDR2 SVGAGI, per germline. CDR3 in DNA: TGTGCCAGCCTCTTCGGTAACACCGGGGAGCTGTTTTTT. Amino acid sequence: CASLFGNTGELFF.

The rearrangement uses TRBV5-8 and TRBJ2-7, with TRBD2 matching over 7 bases. Unmatched junction bases numbered 9, after V lost 5 bases and J lost 1 base. CDR3 length: 15 residues. In germline, CDR1 is SGHTS, CDR2 YDEGEE. CDR3 loop: CASRRDYGTSYEQYF. The CDR3 nucleotides are TGTGCCAGCAGGCGGGACTATGGTACATCCTACGAGCAGTACTTC.

The chain combines TRBV29-1 with TRBJ1-1, with D unclear. V was pared by 3 bases and J by 1 base, with 6 bases between. Germline loops: CDR1 SQVTM, CDR2 ANQGSEA. The CDR3 covers 12 residues. This CDR3 reads CSVDQQNTEAFF. The CDR3 nucleotides read TGCAGCGTTGATCAACAGAACACTGAAGCTTTCTTT.

The rearrangement joins TRBV12-5 to TRBJ2-5; D may match TRBD1 or TRBD2 (6 bases each). The V gene lost 2 bases and the J gene lost 5 bases, with 12 bases spanning the gap. Germline CDR1 LGHNT, CDR2 FRNRAP. The CDR3 runs 14 residues. The CDR3 loop is CASGLTGAGETQYF. CDR3 DNA: TGTGCTAGTGGTTTGACGGGGGCGGGTGAGACCCAGTACTTC. Full variable domain (remainder filled in from reference TRBV12-5 and TRBJ2-5): DARVTQTPRHKVTEMGQEVTMRCQPILGHNTVFWYRQTMMQGLELLAYFRNRAPLDDSGMPKDRFSAEMPDATLATLKIQPSEPRDSAVYFCASGLTGAGETQYFGPGTRLLVL.

The rearrangement links TRBV11-2 to TRBJ1-1; maybe TRBD1 (6 bases). The CDR3 runs to 15 residues. The ends were cut back, 5 bases at V and 0 bases at J, with 13 bases in the middle. Germline loops: CDR1 SGHAT, CDR2 FQNNGV. The CDR3 nucleotides read TGTGCCAGCAGCCCTAGTGCAGGGGTGAACACTGAAGCTTTCTTT. It translates to CASSPSAGVNTEAFF.

The V and J genes are TRBV10-3 and TRBJ1-6, with D tentatively TRBD1 (5 bases). V gave up 3 bases and J gave up 6 bases, with 6 bases separating them. The CDR3 loop spans 13 amino acids. Germline CDR1 is ENHRY and CDR2 is SYGVKD. CDR3 nucleotides: TGTGCCATCAGTGACCAGGGTAATTCACCCCTCCACTTT. It yields the protein CAISDQGNSPLHF.

The V call is TRBV6-6, the J call TRBJ1-6; possible D gene TRBD1, 5 bases. Between the trimmed V and J ends, which lost 7 bases and 7 bases, there was a span of 14 bases. Germline V gives CDR1 MNHNY, CDR2 SVGAGI (reference sequence). The CDR3 has 14 amino acids. In DNA form, the CDR3 reads TGTGCCAGCATGACCGGGACCGAGAATTCACCCCTCCACTTT. Its protein product is CASMTGTENSPLHF.

A few counts support this clone. This CDR3 is also generated by other DNA sequences in the sample. The V and J genes are TRBV10-3 and TRBJ2-1; 12 positions match TRBD2. The J segment lost 9 bases and the V segment lost 3 bases, leaving 9 bases of the junction unmatched. Germline CDR1 is ENHRY and CDR2 is SYGVKD. The CDR3 consists of 16 residues. The DNA of the CDR3 is TGTGCCATCAGTGAAACGCCTAGCGGGAGGGATGGTGAGCAGTTCTTC. Encoded protein: CAISETPSGRDGEQFF.

This clone has only one observation. The same CDR3 is also encoded by other DNA sequences in this sample. V usage is TRBV5-1 and J usage is TRBJ1-3, with TRBD1 as a possible D gene (6 bases). Germline lookup yields CDR1 SGHRS and CDR2 YFSETQ. The CDR3 loop spans 13 amino acids. Trimming removed 3 bases at V and 4 bases at J, with 8 bases between. The CDR3 DNA follows: TGCGCCAGCAGCTCAGGGGACGGAAACACCATATATTTT. This sequence encodes CASSSGDGNTIYF.